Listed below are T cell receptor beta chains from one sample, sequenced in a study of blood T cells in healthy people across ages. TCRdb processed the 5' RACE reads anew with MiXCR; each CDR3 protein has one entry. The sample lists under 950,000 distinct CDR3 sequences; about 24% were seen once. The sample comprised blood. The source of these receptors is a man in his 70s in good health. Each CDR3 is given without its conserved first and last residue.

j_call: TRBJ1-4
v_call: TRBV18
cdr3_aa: ASSRRVPGATNEKLF

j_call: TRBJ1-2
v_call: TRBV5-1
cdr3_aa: ASSERTGGSYGYT

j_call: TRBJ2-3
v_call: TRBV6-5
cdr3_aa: ASSPGRGLGDTQY

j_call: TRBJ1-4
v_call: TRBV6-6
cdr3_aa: ASSFPGAAEKLF

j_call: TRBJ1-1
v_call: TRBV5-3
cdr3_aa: ARSLASWGRGTEAF

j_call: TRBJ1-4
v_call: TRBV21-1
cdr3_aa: ASSKGWWQMGLSEKLF

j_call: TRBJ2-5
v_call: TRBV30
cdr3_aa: AWSVNYLSDRITQN

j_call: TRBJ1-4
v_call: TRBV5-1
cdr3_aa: ASRRGENEKLF

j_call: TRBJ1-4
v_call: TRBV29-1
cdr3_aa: SVGDRVNEKLF

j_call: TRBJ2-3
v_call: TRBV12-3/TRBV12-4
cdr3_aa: ASSYQRGAYTDTQY

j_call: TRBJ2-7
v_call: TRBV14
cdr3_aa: ASSQDTGTLAYEQY

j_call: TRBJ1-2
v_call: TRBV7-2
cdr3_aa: ASSSPGANYGYT

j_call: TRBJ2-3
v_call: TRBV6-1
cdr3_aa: ASSGLASTDTQY